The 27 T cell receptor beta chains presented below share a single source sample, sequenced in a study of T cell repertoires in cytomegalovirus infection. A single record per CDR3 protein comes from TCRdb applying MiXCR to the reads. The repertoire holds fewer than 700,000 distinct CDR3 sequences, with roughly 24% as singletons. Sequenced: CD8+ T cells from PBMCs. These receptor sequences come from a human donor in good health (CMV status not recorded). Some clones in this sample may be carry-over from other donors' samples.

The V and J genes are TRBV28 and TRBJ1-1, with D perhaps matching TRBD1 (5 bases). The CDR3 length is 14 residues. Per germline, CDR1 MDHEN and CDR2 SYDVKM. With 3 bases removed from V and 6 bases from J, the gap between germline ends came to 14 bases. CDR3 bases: TGTGCCAGCAGTTTCGCTGAGGGGCTCCCTGAAGCTTTCTTT. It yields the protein CASSFAEGLPEAFF. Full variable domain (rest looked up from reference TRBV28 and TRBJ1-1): DVKVTQSSRYLVKRTGEKVFLECVQDMDHENMFWYRQDPGLGLRLIYFSYDVKMKEKGDIPEGYSVSREKKERFSLILESASTNQTSMYLCASSFAEGLPEAFFGQGTRLTVV.

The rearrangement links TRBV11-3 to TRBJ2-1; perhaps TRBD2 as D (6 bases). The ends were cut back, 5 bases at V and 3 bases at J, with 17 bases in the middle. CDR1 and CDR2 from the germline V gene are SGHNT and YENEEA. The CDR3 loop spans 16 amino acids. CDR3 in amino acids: CASSTRGAGHYNEQFF. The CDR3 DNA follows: TGTGCCAGCAGCACCCGAGGGGCGGGGCACTACAATGAGCAGTTCTTC.

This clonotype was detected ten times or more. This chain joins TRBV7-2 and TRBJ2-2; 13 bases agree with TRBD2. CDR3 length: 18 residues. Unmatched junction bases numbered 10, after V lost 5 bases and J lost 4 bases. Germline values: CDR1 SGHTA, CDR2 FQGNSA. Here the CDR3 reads CASSQGTSGVRITGELFF. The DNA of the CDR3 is TGTGCCAGCAGCCAAGGGACTAGCGGGGTTAGAATCACCGGGGAGCTGTTTTTT.

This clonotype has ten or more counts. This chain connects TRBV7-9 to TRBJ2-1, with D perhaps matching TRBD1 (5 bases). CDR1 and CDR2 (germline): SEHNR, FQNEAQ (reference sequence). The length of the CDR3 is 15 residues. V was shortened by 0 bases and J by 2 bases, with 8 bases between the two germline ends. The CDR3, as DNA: TGTGCCAGCAGCTTAGCGGCAGGGCCCTACAATGAGCAGTTCTTC. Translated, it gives CASSLAAGPYNEQFF.

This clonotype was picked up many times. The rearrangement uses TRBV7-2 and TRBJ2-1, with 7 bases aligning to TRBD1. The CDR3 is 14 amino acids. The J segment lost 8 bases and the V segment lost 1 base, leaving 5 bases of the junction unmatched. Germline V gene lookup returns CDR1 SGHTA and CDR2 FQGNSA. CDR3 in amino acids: CASSLEDRIDEQFF. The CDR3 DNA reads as TGTGCCAGCAGCTTAGAGGACAGGATCGATGAGCAGTTCTTC.

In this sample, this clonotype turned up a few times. The CDR3 sequence: CSARAVSTNEKLFF. The CDR3 DNA sequence: TGCAGTGCTAGAGCCGTCTCAACTAATGAAAAACTGTTTTTT. The chain combines TRBV20-1 with TRBJ1-4; D gene unclear. The germline V and J ends were trimmed by 1 base and 0 bases, with 6 bases remaining between them. The CDR3 runs 14 residues. Germline-derived CDR1 and CDR2 are DFQATT and SNEGSKA (reference sequence).

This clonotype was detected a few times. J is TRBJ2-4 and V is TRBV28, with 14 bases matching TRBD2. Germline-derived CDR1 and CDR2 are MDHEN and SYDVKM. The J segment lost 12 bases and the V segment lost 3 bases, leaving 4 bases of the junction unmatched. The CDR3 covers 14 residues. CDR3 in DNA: TGTGCCAGCAGTTTTGGGACTAGCGGGGGAAGTCAGTACTTC. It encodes CASSFGTSGGSQYF.

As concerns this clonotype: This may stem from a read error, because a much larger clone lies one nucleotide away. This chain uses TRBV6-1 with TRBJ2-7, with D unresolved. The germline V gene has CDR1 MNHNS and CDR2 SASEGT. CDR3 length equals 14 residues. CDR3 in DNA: TGTGCCAACAGTGAATATGACGGCTCCTACGAGCAGTACTTC. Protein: CANSEYDGSYEQYF.

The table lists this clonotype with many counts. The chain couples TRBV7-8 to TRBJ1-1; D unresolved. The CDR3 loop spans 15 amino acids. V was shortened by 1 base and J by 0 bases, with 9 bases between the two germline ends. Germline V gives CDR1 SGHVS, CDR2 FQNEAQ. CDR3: CASSLGSGLNTEAFF. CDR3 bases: TGTGCCAGCAGCTTAGGATCCGGGCTGAACACTGAAGCTTTCTTT.

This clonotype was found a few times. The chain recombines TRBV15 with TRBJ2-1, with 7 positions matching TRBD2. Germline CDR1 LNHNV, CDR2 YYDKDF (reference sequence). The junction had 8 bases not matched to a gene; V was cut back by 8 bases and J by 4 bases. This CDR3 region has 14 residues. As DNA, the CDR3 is TGTGCCACCTCAGGCCCGGGGGGATACAATGAGCAGTTCTTC. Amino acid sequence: CATSGPGGYNEQFF.

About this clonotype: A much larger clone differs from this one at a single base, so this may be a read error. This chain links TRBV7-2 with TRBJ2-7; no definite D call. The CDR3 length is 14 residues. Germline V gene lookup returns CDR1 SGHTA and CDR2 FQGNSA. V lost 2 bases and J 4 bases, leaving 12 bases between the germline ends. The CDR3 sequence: CASSLNKYPYEQYF. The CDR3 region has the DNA TGTGCCAGCAGCTTAAACAAATACCCTTACGAGCAGTACTTC.

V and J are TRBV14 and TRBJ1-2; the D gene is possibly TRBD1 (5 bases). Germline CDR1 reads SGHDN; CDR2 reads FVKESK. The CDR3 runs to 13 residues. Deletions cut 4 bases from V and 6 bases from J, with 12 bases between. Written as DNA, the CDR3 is TGTGCCAGCAGCCTGTGGGACGATGATGGCTACACCTTC. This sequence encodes CASSLWDDDGYTF.

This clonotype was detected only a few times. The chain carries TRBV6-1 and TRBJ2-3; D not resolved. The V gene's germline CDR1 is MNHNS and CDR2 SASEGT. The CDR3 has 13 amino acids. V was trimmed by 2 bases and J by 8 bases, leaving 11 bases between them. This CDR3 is CASSETIASTQYF. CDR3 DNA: TGTGCCAGCAGTGAAACCATCGCGTCTACGCAGTATTTT.

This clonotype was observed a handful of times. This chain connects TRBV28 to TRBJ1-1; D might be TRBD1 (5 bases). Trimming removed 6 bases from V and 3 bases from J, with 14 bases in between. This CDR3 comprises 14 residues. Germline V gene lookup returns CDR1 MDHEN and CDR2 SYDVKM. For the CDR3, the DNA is TGTGCCAGCAGCCCTCTCAACAGGTACACTGAAGCTTTCTTT. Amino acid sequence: CASSPLNRYTEAFF.

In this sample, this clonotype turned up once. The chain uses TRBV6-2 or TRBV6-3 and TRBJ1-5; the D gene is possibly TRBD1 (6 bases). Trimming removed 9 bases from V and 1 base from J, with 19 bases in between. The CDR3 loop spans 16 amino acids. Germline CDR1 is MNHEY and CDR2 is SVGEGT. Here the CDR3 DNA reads TGTGCCAGTCTCCGATCCAGGACAGCCAGCAATCAGCCCCAGCATTTT. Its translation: CASLRSRTASNQPQHF.

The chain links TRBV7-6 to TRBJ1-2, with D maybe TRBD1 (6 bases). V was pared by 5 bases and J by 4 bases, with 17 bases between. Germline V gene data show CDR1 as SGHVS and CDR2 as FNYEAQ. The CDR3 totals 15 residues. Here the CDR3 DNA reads TGTGCCAGCAGCCCTGCCGAACAGGGCTCCTATGGCTACACCTTC. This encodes CASSPAEQGSYGYTF.

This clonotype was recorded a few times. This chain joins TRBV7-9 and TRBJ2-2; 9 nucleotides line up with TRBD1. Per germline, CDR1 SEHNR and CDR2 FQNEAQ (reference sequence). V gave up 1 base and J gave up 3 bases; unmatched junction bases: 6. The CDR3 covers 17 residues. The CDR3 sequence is CASSLERTGDHTGELFF. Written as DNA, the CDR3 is TGTGCCAGCAGCTTAGAAAGGACAGGGGATCACACCGGGGAGCTGTTTTTT. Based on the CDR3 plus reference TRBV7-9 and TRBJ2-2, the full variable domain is DTGVSQNPRHKITKRGQNVTFRCDPISEHNRLYWYRQTLGQGPEFLTYFQNEAQLEKSRLLSDRFSAERPKGSFSTLEIQRTEQGDSAMYLCASSLERTGDHTGELFFGEGSRLTVL.

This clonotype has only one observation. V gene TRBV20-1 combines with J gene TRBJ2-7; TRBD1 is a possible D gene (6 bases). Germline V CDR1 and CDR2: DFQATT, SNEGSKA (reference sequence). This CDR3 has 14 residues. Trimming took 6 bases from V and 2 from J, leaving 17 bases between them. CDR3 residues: CSAPGTGNPYEQYF. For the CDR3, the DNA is TGCAGTGCACCCGGTACAGGGAACCCCTACGAGCAGTACTTC.

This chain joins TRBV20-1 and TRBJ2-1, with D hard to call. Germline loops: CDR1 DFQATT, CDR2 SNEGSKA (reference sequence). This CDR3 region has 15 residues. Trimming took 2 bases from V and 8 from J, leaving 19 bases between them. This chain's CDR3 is CSARYGSMLVHEQFF. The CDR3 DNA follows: TGCAGTGCTAGATACGGCTCGATGCTAGTCCATGAGCAGTTCTTC.

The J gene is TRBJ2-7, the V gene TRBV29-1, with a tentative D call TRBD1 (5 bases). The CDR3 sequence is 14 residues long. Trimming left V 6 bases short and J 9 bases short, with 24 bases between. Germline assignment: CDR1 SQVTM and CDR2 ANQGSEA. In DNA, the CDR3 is TGCAGCGTGCTTGGTGGACAAGGAGACTTTGGGCAGTACTTC. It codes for CSVLGGQGDFGQYF.

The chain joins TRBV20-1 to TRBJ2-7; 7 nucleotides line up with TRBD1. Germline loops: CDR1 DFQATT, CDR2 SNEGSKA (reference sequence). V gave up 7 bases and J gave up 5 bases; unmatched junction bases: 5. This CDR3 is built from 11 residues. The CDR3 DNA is TGCAGTGTGTTCAGGGGGAACGAGCAGTACTTC. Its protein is CSVFRGNEQYF.

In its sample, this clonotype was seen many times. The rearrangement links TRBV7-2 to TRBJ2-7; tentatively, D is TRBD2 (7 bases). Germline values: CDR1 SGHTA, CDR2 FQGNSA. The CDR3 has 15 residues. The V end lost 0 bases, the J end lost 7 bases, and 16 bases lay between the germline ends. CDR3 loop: CASSLAGGALEEQYV. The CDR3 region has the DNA TGTGCCAGCAGCTTAGCGGGGGGGGCCCTTGAGGAGCAGTACGTC.

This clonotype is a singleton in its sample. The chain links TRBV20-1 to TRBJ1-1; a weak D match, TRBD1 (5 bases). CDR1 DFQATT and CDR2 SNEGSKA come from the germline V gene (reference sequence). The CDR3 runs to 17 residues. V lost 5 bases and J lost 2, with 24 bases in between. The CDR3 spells CSALNRGRGERNTEAFF. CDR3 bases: TGCAGTGCTCTCAACCGGGGCCGGGGTGAGAGAAACACTGAAGCTTTCTTT.

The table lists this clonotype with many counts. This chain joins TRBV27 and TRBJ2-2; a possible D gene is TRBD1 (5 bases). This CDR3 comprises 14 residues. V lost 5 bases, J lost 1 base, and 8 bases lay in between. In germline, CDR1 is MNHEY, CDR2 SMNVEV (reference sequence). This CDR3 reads CASSNRKNTGELFF. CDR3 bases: TGTGCCAGCAGTAACAGGAAGAACACCGGGGAGCTGTTTTTT.

The CDR3 reads CASSPGPNSYEQYF. The CDR3 DNA reads as TGTGCCAGCAGCCCGGGACCAAACTCCTACGAGCAGTACTTC. This sequence joins TRBV5-4 and TRBJ2-7; D tentatively fits TRBD1 or TRBD2 (5 bases each). Trimming pared 4 bases from V and 0 bases from J, leaving 11 bases between. Germline V gene sequence: CDR1 SGHNT, CDR2 YYREEE (reference sequence). The CDR3 has 14 residues.

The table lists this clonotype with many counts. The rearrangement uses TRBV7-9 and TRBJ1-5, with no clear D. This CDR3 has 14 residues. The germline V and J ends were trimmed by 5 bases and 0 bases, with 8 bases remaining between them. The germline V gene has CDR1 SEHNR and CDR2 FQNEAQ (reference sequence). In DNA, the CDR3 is TGTGCCAGCAGCGGAGCTTATAGCAATCAGCCCCAGCATTTT. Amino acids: CASSGAYSNQPQHF.

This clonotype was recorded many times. As DNA, the CDR3 is TGTGCCAGCAGTCACCAACAGGGGTCCTTACAAGAGACCCAGTACTTC. This sequence encodes CASSHQQGSLQETQYF. The chain recombines TRBV28 with TRBJ2-5, with TRBD1 matching over 7 bases. V shed 5 bases and J 2 bases; nucleotides not matched to a gene: 11. Per germline, CDR1 MDHEN and CDR2 SYDVKM. The CDR3 has 16 residues. Using reference TRBV28 and TRBJ2-5 for the parts outside the CDR3, the full variable domain is DVKVTQSSRYLVKRTGEKVFLECVQDMDHENMFWYRQDPGLGLRLIYFSYDVKMKEKGDIPEGYSVSREKKERFSLILESASTNQTSMYLCASSHQQGSLQETQYFGPGTRLLVL.